The 30 T cell receptor beta chains presented below share a single source sample, sequenced in a study of T-cell reconstitution after alpha-beta-depleted transplantation in children. As it was prepared, the TCRbeta library received unique molecular identifiers. TCRdb re-analysed the PCR reads in MiXCR, keeping a single row per CDR3 protein. The sample has around 600,000 distinct CDR3 sequences; about 11% are singletons. Specimen: PBMCs from the stem cell graft donor, collected from the stem cell graft. The receptors here all came from a human donor who donated a stem cell graft to a child with acute myeloid leukemia.

This clonotype showed up just a few times. The chain recombines TRBV4-3 with TRBJ2-7; 10 positions agree with TRBD1. From germline, CDR1 is LGHNA and CDR2 YSLEER. The CDR3 consists of 18 residues. The trim removed 1 base at V and 2 bases at J, leaving 11 bases unmatched. CDR3 region: CASSQGLVDRGTPYEQYF. In nucleotides, the CDR3 is TGCGCCAGCAGCCAAGGGTTAGTGGACAGGGGGACCCCCTACGAGCAGTACTTC.

The rearrangement links TRBV24-1 to TRBJ2-5; weak D call: TRBD1 (5 bases). V shed 5 bases and J shed 5 bases, with 14 bases lying between them. CDR3 length: 14 amino acids. Germline CDR1 KGHDR, CDR2 SFDVKD. Written as DNA, the CDR3 is TGTGCCACCAGTGCCCGGACAAGGATCGAGACCCAGTACTTC. Translating it yields CATSARTRIETQYF.

This clonotype has more than one count but fewer than ten. V gene TRBV6-2 or TRBV6-3 combines with J gene TRBJ2-1; the D gene could be TRBD1 or TRBD2 (5 bases each). The germline V gene encodes CDR1 MNHEY and CDR2 SVGEGT. The ends were cut back, 6 bases at V and 4 bases at J, with 16 bases in the middle. The CDR3 has 15 amino acids. The CDR3 coding sequence is TGTGCCAGCAGCAACGGGGCCAACCTATACAATGAGCAGTTCTTC. This gives the protein CASSNGANLYNEQFF.

In its sample, this clonotype was seen many times. V gene TRBV28 combines with J gene TRBJ2-1, with no clear D. CDR1 is MDHEN, CDR2 SYDVKM, per germline. Trimming took 3 bases from V and 3 from J, leaving 9 bases between them. The CDR3 has 14 residues. The CDR3 protein is CASSFGTDYNEQFF. For the CDR3, the DNA is TGTGCCAGCAGTTTCGGCACCGACTACAATGAGCAGTTCTTC.

In its sample, this clonotype was seen many times. The junction departs from the called germline gene at one end, perhaps through a read error. DNA for the CDR3: TGTGCCAGCAGCTTAGGAGGGCTGAATGAGCAGTTCTTC. Translation: CASSLGGLNEQFF. This chain joins TRBV5-1 and TRBJ2-1; possible D gene TRBD2, 6 bases. The CDR3 covers 13 residues. Germline V gene lookup returns CDR1 SGHRS and CDR2 YFSETQ.

This clonotype was observed a handful of times. CDR3 in amino acids: CSVIRGYEQYF. DNA of the CDR3: TGCAGCGTTATTCGGGGCTACGAGCAGTACTTC. The rearrangement uses TRBV29-1 and TRBJ2-7; a weak D match, TRBD2 (5 bases). This CDR3 comprises 11 residues. Germline values: CDR1 SQVTM, CDR2 ANQGSEA. V gave up 5 bases and J gave up 3 bases, with 8 bases separating them.

The V gene is TRBV20-1, the J gene TRBJ2-7; the D is unclear. CDR1 and CDR2 (germline): DFQATT, SNEGSKA (reference sequence). The V end lost 6 bases, the J end lost 6 bases, and 9 bases lay between the germline ends. The CDR3 has 10 residues. The CDR3 nucleotides read TGCAGTGCCGAACTGGGCGAGCAGTACTTC. This encodes CSAELGEQYF.

This clonotype was counted at least ten times. V gene TRBV5-6 combines with J gene TRBJ1-2; 9 bases agree with TRBD1. The CDR3 loop spans 15 amino acids. The ends lost 4 bases at V and 4 bases at J; junction bases unmatched: 8. Germline CDR1 and CDR2: SGHDT and YYEEEE. The CDR3 here is CASSPPRDRAYGYTF. In nucleotides, the CDR3 is TGTGCCAGCAGCCCACCCAGGGACAGGGCCTATGGCTACACCTTC.

This clonotype was seen at least ten times. The chain's CDR3 is CASSQVLGVRYEQYF. In nucleotides, the CDR3 is TGTGCCAGCAGCCAAGTTCTAGGGGTACGGTACGAGCAGTACTTC. This chain connects TRBV3-1 to TRBJ2-7; D possibly corresponds to TRBD1 (5 bases). Per the germline V gene, CDR1 is LGHDT and CDR2 is YNNKEL (reference sequence). The CDR3 spans 15 residues. The V gene lost 1 base and the J gene lost 4 bases, with 14 bases spanning the gap.

A few counts support this clonotype. The rearrangement joins TRBV7-2 to TRBJ1-6; 8 positions agree with TRBD1. Germline V gene lookup returns CDR1 SGHTA and CDR2 FQGNSA. V lost 10 bases, J lost 10 bases, and 9 bases stayed unmatched. This CDR3 comprises 13 residues. CDR3: CATGGQGDSPLHF. The CDR3 nucleotides are TGTGCCACAGGGGGCCAGGGGGACTCACCCCTCCACTTT.

This rearrangement joins TRBV7-2 to TRBJ2-7; 10 bases are shared with TRBD2. Per germline, CDR1 SGHTA and CDR2 FQGNSA. V dropped 8 bases and J dropped 6; count of bases not matched to a gene: 4. This CDR3 region has 12 residues. DNA of the CDR3: TGTGCCAGCGGGCTAGCGGGAGTCGAGCAGTACTTC. It encodes CASGLAGVEQYF.

There are a few counts of this clonotype. V and J are TRBV6-1 and TRBJ2-5, with unresolved D. Trimming shortened V by 7 bases and J by 4 bases, and 13 bases separated the two germline ends. The CDR3 covers 13 residues. Germline V gene sequence: CDR1 MNHNS, CDR2 SASEGT. The CDR3 DNA is TGTGCCAGCACCTCATCGGTCCGAGAGACCCAGTACTTC. Translating gives CASTSSVRETQYF.

V usage is TRBV6-5 and J usage is TRBJ2-5; D call uncertain. The CDR3 contains 14 residues. CDR1 and CDR2 (germline): MNHEY, SVGAGI. Trimming took off 5 bases at V and 3 bases at J, with 13 bases between the two ends. The CDR3 protein is CASSHRHDEETQYF. The CDR3 DNA reads as TGTGCCAGCAGTCACCGACACGACGAAGAGACCCAGTACTTC.

This clonotype has at least ten counts. The chain couples TRBV20-1 to TRBJ2-5; possibly TRBD2 for D (7 bases). CDR1 is DFQATT, CDR2 SNEGSKA, per germline (reference sequence). The CDR3 loop spans 12 amino acids. Trimming stripped 5 bases from V and 5 bases from J, with 12 bases between. CDR3 region: CSAGGGGETQYF. The DNA of the CDR3 is TGCAGTGCTGGGGGGGGCGGGGAGACCCAGTACTTC.

This clonotype was seen a few times. The chain couples TRBV28 to TRBJ1-1, with D possibly matching TRBD1 (6 bases). The CDR3 sequence is 11 residues long. CDR1 and CDR2 from the germline V gene are MDHEN and SYDVKM. Trimming took 7 bases from V and 7 from J, leaving 10 bases between them. The CDR3 is CASTNRVEAFF. CDR3 nucleotides: TGTGCCAGCACTAACAGGGTTGAAGCTTTCTTT.

This clonotype showed up just a few times. Relative to the germline gene, one junction end is altered; a read error may explain this. V is TRBV20-1 and J is TRBJ2-1; 7 bases fit TRBD1. The CDR3 length is 13 residues. Germline V lookup: CDR1 DFQATT, CDR2 SNEGSKA (reference sequence). The CDR3 reads CSARQGSYNERFF. The CDR3 region has the DNA TGCAGTGCAAGACAGGGCTCCTACAATGAGCGGTTCTTC.

This sequence joins TRBV30 and TRBJ2-7; D unclear. V shed 0 bases and J shed 4 bases, with 13 bases lying between them. Germline CDR1 reads GTSNPN; CDR2 reads SVGIG (reference sequence). The CDR3 is 14 residues long. The CDR3, as DNA: TGTGCCTGGAGTGTACCAAATAGTTTTTACGAGCAGTACTTC. The encoded protein is CAWSVPNSFYEQYF.

This clonotype was picked up a small number of times. This chain uses TRBV10-3 with TRBJ2-1, with 7 bases identical to TRBD2. The CDR3 consists of 15 residues. The J segment lost 7 bases and the V segment lost 8 bases, leaving 14 bases of the junction unmatched. Germline V gives CDR1 ENHRY, CDR2 SYGVKD. CDR3 in DNA: TGTGCCATCTCCCTAGCCGGGACTACTATTAATGAGCAGTTCTTC. It codes for CAISLAGTTINEQFF.

Only one count was recorded for this clonotype. The chain has TRBV6-2 or TRBV6-3 and TRBJ1-1, with D possibly TRBD1 on 6 matching bases. Germline-derived CDR1 and CDR2 are MNHEY and SVGEGT. This CDR3 comprises 14 residues. V shed 8 bases and J shed 5 bases, with 18 bases lying between them. The CDR3 DNA follows: TGTGCCAGCTCCTACCGGACAGAGTTGACTGAAGCTTTCTTT. It codes for CASSYRTELTEAFF.

The V call is TRBV5-1, the J call TRBJ2-7; TRBD2 is a possible D gene (7 bases). The ends were cut back, 4 bases at V and 2 bases at J, with 13 bases in the middle. Germline CDR1 is SGHRS and CDR2 is YFSETQ. The CDR3 totals 14 residues. The CDR3 is CASSEVGGAYEQYF. CDR3 bases: TGCGCCAGCAGCGAGGTAGGGGGGGCCTACGAGCAGTACTTC.

This clonotype was observed a handful of times. The chain combines TRBV7-2 with TRBJ2-2; D is perhaps TRBD2 (6 bases). From germline, CDR1 is SGHTA and CDR2 FQGNSA. The CDR3 length is 16 residues. V shed 6 bases and J shed 0 bases, with 14 bases lying between them. As DNA, the CDR3 is TGTGCCAGCAGGCAGGCGGGGAAGGCGAACACCGGGGAGCTGTTTTTT. As protein: CASRQAGKANTGELFF.

The rearrangement joins TRBV11-1 to TRBJ2-7, with D possibly TRBD2 on 5 matching bases. With 4 bases removed from V and 3 bases from J, the gap between germline ends came to 16 bases. This CDR3 comprises 15 residues. Germline CDR1 and CDR2: SGHAT and FQDESV (reference sequence). Written as DNA, the CDR3 is TGTGCCAGCAGCTCGGGCCGGGTGGGAGTCTACGAGCAGTACTTC. This translates into CASSSGRVGVYEQYF.

The table lists this clonotype with many counts. The chain joins TRBV6-5 to TRBJ2-1, with 14 bases matching TRBD2. V trimming: 2 bases; J trimming: 6 bases; junction bases outside the gene matches: 6. There are 17 residues in the CDR3. Germline loops: CDR1 MNHEY, CDR2 SVGAGI. The CDR3 nucleotides read TGTGCCAGCAGTTACGGGGGACTAGCGGGAGCTATCAATGAGCAGTTCTTC. Protein: CASSYGGLAGAINEQFF.

This clonotype was seen ten or more times. The rearrangement joins TRBV20-1 to TRBJ1-5, with a weak D call TRBD1 (6 bases). Trimming pared 3 bases from V and 4 bases from J, leaving 19 bases between. The CDR3 contains 16 residues. In germline, CDR1 is DFQATT, CDR2 SNEGSKA (reference sequence). The CDR3 coding sequence is TGCAGTGCTAGTAACCATGACAGGACAAAAAATCAGCCCCAGCATTTT. It translates to CSASNHDRTKNQPQHF.

The genes are TRBV9 and TRBJ2-2; TRBD2 matches 11 bases. Germline V gene data show CDR1 as SGDLS and CDR2 as YYNGEE. The CDR3 is 16 amino acids. V was clipped by 3 bases and J by 4 bases; unmatched bases: 5. CDR3 in amino acids: CASSAPSGGPTGELFF. The DNA for the CDR3 is TGTGCCAGCAGCGCACCTAGCGGGGGGCCCACCGGGGAGCTGTTTTTT.

This clonotype was detected a few times. V is TRBV7-9 and J is TRBJ2-1, with no clear D. CDR1 SEHNR and CDR2 FQNEAQ come from the germline V gene (reference sequence). Trimming stripped 0 bases from V and 3 bases from J, with 6 bases between. The CDR3 length is 14 residues. CDR3 region: CASSLANSYNEQFF. The CDR3 DNA reads as TGTGCCAGCAGCTTAGCGAACAGCTACAATGAGCAGTTCTTC.

This clonotype was counted ten times or more. The V call is TRBV29-1, the J call TRBJ2-2; D is uncertain. The germline V gene has CDR1 SQVTM and CDR2 ANQGSEA. V lost 4 bases and J lost 2, with 8 bases in between. The length of the CDR3 is 13 residues. The CDR3 DNA reads TGCAGCGTTGCGGTCAGAAACACCGGGGAGCTGTTTTTT. Amino acids: CSVAVRNTGELFF.

The table lists this clonotype with many counts. The chain uses TRBV4-3 and TRBJ2-2, with TRBD2 identical over 9 bases. CDR3 length: 15 residues. With 6 bases clipped from V and 8 bases from J, the junction kept 10 bases outside the gene matches. The germline gives CDR1 LGHNA, CDR2 YSLEER. CDR3 sequence: CASSPTSGPRGELFF. CDR3 nucleotide sequence: TGCGCCAGCAGTCCGACTAGCGGTCCCCGAGGGGAGCTGTTTTTT.

This clonotype came up a few times. This chain links TRBV20-1 with TRBJ2-3; 8 bases fit TRBD1. The V segment lost 4 bases and the J segment 1 base; nucleotides outside the gene matches: 1. The CDR3 has 13 residues. CDR1 DFQATT and CDR2 SNEGSKA come from the germline V gene (reference sequence). The CDR3 DNA reads TGCAGTGCTACGGGACAGGGCACAGATACGCAGTATTTT. Protein product: CSATGQGTDTQYF.

The table lists this clonotype with a few counts. The chain couples TRBV5-5 to TRBJ2-2; 9 positions match TRBD1. The CDR3 has 16 amino acids. Trimming cost V 1 base and J 7 bases; bases outside gene matches: 8. The germline V gene has CDR1 SGHKS and CDR2 YYEKEE (reference sequence). The CDR3 loop is CASSLLWDRDIGELFF. In DNA form, the CDR3 reads TGTGCCAGCAGCTTGTTATGGGACAGGGATATCGGGGAGCTGTTTTTT.